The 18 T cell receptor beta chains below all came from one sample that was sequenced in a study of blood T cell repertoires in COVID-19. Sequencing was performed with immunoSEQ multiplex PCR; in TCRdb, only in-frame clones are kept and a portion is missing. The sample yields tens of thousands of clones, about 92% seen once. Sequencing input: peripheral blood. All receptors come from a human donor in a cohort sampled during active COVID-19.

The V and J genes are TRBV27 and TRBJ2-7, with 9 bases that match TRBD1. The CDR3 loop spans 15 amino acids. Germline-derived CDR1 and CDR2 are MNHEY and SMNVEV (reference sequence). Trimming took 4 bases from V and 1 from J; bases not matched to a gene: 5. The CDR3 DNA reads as TGTGCCAGCAGTTCAGACAGGGGGGGGTCCTACGAGCAGTACTTC. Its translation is CASSSDRGGSYEQYF.

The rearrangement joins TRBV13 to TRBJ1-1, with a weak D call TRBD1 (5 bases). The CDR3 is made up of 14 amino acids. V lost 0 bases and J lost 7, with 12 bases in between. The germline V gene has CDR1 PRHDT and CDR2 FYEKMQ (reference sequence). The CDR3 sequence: CASSLGARGDEAFF. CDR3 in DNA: TGTGCCAGCAGCTTAGGGGCAAGGGGTGATGAAGCTTTCTTT.

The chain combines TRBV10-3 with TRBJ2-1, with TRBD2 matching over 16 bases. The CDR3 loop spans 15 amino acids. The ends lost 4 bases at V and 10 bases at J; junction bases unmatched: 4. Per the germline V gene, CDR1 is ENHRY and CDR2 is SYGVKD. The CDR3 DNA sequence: TGTGCCATCAGTGCGGGACTAGCGGGAGGGGACGAGCAGTTCTTC. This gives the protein CAISAGLAGGDEQFF.

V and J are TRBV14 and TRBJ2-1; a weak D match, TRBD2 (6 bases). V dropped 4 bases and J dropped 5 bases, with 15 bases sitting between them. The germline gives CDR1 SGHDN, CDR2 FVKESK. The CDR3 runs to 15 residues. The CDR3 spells CASSRRLAEHNEQFF. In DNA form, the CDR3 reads TGTGCCAGCAGCCGTCGGTTAGCGGAGCACAATGAGCAGTTCTTC.

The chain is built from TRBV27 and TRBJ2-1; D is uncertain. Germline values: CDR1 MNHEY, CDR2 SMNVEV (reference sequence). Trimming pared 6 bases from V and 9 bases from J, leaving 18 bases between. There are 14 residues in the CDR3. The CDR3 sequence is CASSPGRPYGEQFF. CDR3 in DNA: TGTGCCAGCAGCCCGGGTAGGCCCTACGGTGAGCAGTTCTTC.

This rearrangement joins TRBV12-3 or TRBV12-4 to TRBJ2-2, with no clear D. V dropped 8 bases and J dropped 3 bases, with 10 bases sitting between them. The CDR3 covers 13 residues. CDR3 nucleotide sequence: TGTGCCAGCTCTCAGTCCTACACCGGGGAGCTGTTTTTT. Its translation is CASSQSYTGELFF.

CDR3 nucleotide sequence: TGTGCCAGCTCACCACGTGGGGCCCCCGGCGTCGATGAGCAGTTCTTC. Protein: CASSPRGAPGVDEQFF. The chain recombines TRBV18 with TRBJ2-1; D may be TRBD1 (5 bases). The V and J ends lost 1 base and 8 bases respectively, with 18 bases between them. Germline V lookup: CDR1 KGHSH, CDR2 LQKENI. The CDR3 loop spans 16 amino acids.

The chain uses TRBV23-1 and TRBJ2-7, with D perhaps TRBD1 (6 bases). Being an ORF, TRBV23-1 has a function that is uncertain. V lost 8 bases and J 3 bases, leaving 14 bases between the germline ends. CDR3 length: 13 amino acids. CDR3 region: CASFRDIDYEQYF. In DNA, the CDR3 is TGCGCCAGCTTCCGGGACATCGACTACGAGCAGTACTTC.

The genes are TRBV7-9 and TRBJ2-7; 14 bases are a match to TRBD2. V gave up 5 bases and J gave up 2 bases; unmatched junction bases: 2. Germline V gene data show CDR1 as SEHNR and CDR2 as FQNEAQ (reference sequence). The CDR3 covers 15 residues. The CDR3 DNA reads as TGTGCCAGCAGCGCGACTAGCGGGAGGGCCTACGAGCAGTACTTC. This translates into CASSATSGRAYEQYF.

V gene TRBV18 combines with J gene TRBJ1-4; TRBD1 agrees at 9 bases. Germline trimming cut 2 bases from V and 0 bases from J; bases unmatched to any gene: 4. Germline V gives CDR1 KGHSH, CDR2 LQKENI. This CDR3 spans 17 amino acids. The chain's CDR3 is CASSPTGTGTTNEKLFF. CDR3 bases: TGTGCCAGCTCACCAACAGGGACAGGGACAACTAATGAAAAACTGTTTTTT. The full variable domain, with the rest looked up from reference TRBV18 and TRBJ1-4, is NAGVMQNPRHLVRRRGQEARLRCSPMKGHSHVYWYRQLPEEGLKFMVYLQKENIIDESGMPKERFSAEFPKEGPSILRIQQVVRGDSAAYFCASSPTGTGTTNEKLFFGSGTQLSVL.

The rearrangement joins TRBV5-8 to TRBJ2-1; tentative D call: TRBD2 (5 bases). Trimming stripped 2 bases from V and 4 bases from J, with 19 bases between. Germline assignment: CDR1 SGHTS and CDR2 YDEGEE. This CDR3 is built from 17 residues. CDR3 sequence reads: CASSFLEGSQPYNEQFF. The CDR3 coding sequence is TGTGCCAGCAGCTTCCTCGAGGGCAGCCAGCCTTACAATGAGCAGTTCTTC. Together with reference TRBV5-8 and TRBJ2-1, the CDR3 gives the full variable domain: EAGVTQSPTHLIKTRGQQATLRCSPISGHTSVYWYQQALGLGLQFLLWYDEGEERNRGNFPPRFSGRQFPNYSSELNVNALELEDSALYLCASSFLEGSQPYNEQFFGPGTRLTVL.

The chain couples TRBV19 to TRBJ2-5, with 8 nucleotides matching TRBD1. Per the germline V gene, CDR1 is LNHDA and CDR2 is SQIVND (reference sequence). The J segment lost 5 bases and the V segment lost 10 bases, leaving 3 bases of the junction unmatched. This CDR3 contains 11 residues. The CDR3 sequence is CATGQGETQYF. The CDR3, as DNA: TGTGCCACCGGACAGGGCGAGACCCAGTACTTC.

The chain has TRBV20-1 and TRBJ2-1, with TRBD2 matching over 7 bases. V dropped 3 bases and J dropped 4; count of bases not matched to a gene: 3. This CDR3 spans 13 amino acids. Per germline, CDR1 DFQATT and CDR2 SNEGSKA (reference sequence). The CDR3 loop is CSASGGEYNEQFF. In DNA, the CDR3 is TGCAGTGCTAGTGGGGGGGAGTACAATGAGCAGTTCTTC.

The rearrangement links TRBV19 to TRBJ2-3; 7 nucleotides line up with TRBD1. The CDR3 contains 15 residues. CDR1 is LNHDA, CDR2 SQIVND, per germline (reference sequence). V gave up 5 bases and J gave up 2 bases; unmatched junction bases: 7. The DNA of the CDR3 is TGTGCCAGTAGTCCGACAGGGACCCTCACAGATACGCAGTATTTT. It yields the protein CASSPTGTLTDTQYF.

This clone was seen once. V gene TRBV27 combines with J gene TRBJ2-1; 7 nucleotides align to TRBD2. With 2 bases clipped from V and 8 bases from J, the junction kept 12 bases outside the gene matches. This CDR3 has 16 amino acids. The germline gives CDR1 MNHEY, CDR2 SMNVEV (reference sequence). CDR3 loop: CASSLAWEGPSHEQFF. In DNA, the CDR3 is TGTGCCAGCAGTTTAGCTTGGGAGGGCCCCAGCCATGAGCAGTTCTTC.

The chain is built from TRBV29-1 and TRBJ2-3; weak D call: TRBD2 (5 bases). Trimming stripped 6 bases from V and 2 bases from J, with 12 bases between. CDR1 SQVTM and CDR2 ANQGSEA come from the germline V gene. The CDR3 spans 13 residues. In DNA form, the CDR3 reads TGCAGCGTCGTCCCAGCGGCCACAGATACGCAGTATTTT. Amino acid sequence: CSVVPAATDTQYF.

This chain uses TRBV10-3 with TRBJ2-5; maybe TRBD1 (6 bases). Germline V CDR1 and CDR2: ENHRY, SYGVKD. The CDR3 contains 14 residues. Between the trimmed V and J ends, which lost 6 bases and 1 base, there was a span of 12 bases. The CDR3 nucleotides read TGTGCCATCAGACCGACAGGTGGCCAAGAGACCCAGTACTTC. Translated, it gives CAIRPTGGQETQYF.

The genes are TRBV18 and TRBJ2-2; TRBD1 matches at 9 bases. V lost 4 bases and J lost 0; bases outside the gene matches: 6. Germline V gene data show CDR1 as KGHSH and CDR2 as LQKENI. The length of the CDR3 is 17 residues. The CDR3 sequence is CASSRDRAEANTGELFF. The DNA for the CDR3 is TGTGCCAGCTCACGGGACAGGGCAGAAGCGAACACCGGGGAGCTGTTTTTT.